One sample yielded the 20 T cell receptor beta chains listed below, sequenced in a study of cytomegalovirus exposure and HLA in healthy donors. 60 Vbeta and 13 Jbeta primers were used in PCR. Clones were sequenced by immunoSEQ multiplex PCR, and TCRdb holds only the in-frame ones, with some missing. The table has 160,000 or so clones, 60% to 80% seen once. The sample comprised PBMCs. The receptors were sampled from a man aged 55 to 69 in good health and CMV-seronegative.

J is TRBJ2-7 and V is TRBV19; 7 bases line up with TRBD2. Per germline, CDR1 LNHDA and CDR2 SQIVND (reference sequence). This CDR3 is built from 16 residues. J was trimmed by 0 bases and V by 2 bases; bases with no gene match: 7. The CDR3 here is CASSIHSQRGSYEQYF. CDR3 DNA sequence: TGTGCCAGTAGTATACATAGTCAGCGGGGCTCCTACGAGCAGTACTTC.

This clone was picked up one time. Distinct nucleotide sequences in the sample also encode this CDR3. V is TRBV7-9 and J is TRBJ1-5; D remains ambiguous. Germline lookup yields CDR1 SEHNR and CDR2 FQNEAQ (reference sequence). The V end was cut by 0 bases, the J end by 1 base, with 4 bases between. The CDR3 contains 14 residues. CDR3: CASSLARSNQPQHF. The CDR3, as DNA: TGTGCCAGCAGCTTAGCCAGGAGCAATCAGCCCCAGCATTTT.

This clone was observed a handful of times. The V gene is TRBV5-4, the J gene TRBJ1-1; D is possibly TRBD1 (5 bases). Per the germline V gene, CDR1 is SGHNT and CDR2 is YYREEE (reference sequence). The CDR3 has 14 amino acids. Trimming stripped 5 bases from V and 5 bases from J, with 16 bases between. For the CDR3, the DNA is TGTGCCAGCAGTCTCGACAGTACAACAACTGAAGCTTTCTTT. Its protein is CASSLDSTTTEAFF.

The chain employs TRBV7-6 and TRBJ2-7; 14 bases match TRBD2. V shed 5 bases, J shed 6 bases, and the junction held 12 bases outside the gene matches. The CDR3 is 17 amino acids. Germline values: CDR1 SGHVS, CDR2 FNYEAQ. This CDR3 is CASSPTSGGAAWTEQYF. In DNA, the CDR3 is TGTGCCAGCAGCCCGACTAGCGGGGGGGCGGCATGGACCGAGCAGTACTTC.

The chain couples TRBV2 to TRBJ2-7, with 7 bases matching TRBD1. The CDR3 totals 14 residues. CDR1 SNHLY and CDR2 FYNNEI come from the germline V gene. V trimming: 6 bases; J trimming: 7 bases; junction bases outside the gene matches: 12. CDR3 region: CASRNGQAAMEQYF. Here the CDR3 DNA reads TGTGCCAGCAGAAACGGACAGGCTGCAATGGAGCAGTACTTC. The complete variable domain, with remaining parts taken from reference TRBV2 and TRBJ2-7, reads EPEVTQTPSHQVTQMGQEVILRCVPISNHLYFYWYRQILGQKVEFLVSFYNNEISEKSEIFDDQFSVERPDGSNFTLKIRSTKLEDSAMYFCASRNGQAAMEQYFGPGTRLTVT.

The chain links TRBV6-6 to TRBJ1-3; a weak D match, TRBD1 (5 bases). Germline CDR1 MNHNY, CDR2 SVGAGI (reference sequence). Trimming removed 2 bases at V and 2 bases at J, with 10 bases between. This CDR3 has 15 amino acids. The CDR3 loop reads CASSYTGGTGNTIYF. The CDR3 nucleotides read TGTGCCAGCAGTTACACGGGGGGTACTGGAAACACCATATATTTT.

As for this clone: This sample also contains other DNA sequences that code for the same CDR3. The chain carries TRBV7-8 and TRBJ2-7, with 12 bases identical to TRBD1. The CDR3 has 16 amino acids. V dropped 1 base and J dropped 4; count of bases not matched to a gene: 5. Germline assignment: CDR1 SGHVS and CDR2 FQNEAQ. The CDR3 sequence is CASSLVGTGGVYEQYF. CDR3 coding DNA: TGTGCCAGCAGCTTAGTGGGGACAGGGGGCGTATACGAGCAGTACTTC.

In nucleotides, the CDR3 is TGTGCCAGCTCACCAGTTGTTCAGCAGGGAGAGACCCAGTACTTC. This encodes CASSPVVQQGETQYF. This chain links TRBV18 with TRBJ2-5; maybe TRBD1 (5 bases). This CDR3 region has 15 residues. V lost 2 bases and J lost 4, with 14 bases in between. Germline V CDR1 and CDR2: KGHSH, LQKENI.

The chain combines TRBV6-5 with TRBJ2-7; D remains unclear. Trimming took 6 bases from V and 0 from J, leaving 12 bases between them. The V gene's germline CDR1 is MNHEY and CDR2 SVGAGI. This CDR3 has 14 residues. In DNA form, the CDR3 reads TGTGCCAGCAGAATTAGTGTGAACTCCTACGAGCAGTACTTC. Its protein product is CASRISVNSYEQYF.

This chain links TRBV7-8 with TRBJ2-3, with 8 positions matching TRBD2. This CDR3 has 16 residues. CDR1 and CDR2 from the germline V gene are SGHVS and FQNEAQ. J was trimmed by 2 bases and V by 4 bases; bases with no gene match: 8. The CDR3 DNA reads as TGTGCCAGCAGCTCCCGCGGGGGGCGAGCCACAGATACGCAGTATTTT. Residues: CASSSRGGRATDTQYF.

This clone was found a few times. The CDR3 is CASSLEQGNYGYTF. The CDR3 DNA is TGTGCCAGCAGTTTAGAACAGGGGAACTATGGCTACACCTTC. The rearrangement joins TRBV28 to TRBJ1-2; 7 bases agree with TRBD1. V shed 2 bases, J shed 2 bases, and the junction held 2 bases outside the gene matches. The CDR3 contains 14 residues. CDR1 MDHEN and CDR2 SYDVKM come from the germline V gene.

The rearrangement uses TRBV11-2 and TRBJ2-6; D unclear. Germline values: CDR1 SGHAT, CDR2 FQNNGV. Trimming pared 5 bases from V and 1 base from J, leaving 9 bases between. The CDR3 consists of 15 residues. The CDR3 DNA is TGTGCCAGCAGCCAGCTGAGGTCTGGGGCCAACGTCCTGACTTTC. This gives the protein CASSQLRSGANVLTF. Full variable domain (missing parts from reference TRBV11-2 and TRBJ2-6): EAGVAQSPRYKIIEKRQSVAFWCNPISGHATLYWYQQILGQGPKLLIQFQNNGVVDDSQLPKDRFSAERLKGVDSTLKIQPAKLEDSAVYLCASSQLRSGANVLTFGAGSRLTVL.

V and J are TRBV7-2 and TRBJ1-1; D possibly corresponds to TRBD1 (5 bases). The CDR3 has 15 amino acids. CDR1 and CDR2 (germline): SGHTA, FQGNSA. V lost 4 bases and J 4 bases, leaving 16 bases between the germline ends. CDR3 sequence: CASSSPGKVGTEAFF. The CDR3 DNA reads TGTGCCAGCAGCTCCCCAGGGAAAGTGGGCACTGAAGCTTTCTTT. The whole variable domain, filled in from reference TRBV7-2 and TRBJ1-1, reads GAGVSQSPSNKVTEKGKDVELRCDPISGHTALYWYRQSLGQGLEFLIYFQGNSAPDKSGLPSDRFSAERTGGSVSTLTIQRTQQEDSAVYLCASSSPGKVGTEAFFGQGTRLTVV.

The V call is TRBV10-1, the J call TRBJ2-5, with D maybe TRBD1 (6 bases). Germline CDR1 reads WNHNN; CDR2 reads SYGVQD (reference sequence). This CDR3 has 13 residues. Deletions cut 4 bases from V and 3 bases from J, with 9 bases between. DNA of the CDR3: TGCGCCAGCAGTGCGACAGGAGAAGAGACCCAGTACTTC. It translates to CASSATGEETQYF.

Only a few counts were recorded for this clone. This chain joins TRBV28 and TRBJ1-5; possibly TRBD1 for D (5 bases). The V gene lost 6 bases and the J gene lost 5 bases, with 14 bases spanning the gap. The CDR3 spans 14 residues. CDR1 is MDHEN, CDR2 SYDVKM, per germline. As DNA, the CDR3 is TGTGCCAGCAGACTGACAGATACTTATCAGCCCCAGCATTTT. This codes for CASRLTDTYQPQHF.

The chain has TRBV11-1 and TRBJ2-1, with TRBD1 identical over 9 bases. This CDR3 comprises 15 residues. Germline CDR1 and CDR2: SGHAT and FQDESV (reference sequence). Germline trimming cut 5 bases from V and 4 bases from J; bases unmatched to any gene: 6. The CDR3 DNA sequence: TGTGCCAGCAGCGAGGGGACAGGGCCTTACAATGAGCAGTTCTTC. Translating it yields CASSEGTGPYNEQFF.

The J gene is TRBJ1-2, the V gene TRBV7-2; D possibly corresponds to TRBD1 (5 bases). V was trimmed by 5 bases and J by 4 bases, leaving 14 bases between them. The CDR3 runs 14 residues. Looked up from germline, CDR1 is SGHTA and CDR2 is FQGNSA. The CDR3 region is CASSPDGGGYGYTF. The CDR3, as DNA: TGTGCCAGCAGCCCGGACGGGGGAGGCTATGGCTACACCTTC.

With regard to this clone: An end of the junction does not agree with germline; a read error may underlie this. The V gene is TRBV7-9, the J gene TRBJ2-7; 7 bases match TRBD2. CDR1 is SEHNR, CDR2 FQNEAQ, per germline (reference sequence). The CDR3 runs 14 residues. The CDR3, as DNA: TGTTCCAGCAGCCCCCTGCGGGAGCCCTACGAGCAGTACTTC. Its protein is CSSSPLREPYEQYF.

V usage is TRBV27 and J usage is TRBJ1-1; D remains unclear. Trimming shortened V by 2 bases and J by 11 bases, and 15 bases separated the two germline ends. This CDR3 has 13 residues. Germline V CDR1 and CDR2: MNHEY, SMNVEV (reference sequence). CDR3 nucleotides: TGTGCCAGCAGTTTAACCCTTCGAGGGTCCGCTTTCTTT. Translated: CASSLTLRGSAFF.

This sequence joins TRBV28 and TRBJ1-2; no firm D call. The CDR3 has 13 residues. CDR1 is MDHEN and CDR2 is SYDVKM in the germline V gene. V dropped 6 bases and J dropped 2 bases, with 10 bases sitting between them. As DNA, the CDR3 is TGTGCCAGCAGGGAAGCGGAGAACTATGGCTACACCTTC. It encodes CASREAENYGYTF.